This T cell receptor (beta chain) was captured by sequencing in a study of Ad26.COV2.S vaccination and SARS-CoV-2 variants. General study findings and limits: Overall T cell responses may have been underestimated by the analyses of TCR breadth and depth.

Using immunoSEQ multiplex PCR, the repertoire was profiled, and TCRdb retains in-frame clones only, with some absent. The sample contains about 500,000 clones, 89% of which appear only once. This clone was observed a single time. Its target is unknown. The sample's treatment: approximately 18 received Ad26.COV2.S at low or high dose, single or two shots; about five received placebo; per-sample allocation not given. Samples analyzed were those drawn on day 63 after the first vaccine or placebo injection. The shot given was an Ad26 vector that makes Wuhan-strain SARS-CoV-2 spike. V lost 7 bases, J lost 6 bases, and 8 bases stayed unmatched. CDR1 MNHEY and CDR2 SVGAGI come from the germline V gene. The CDR3 consists of 14 residues.

The chain is built from TRBV6-5 and TRBJ1-2, with 10 bases fitting TRBD1. The source is a person aged 18-65 years who received the Ad26.COV2.S COVID-19 vaccine or a placebo. Material: peripheral blood, obtained in a trial of Ad26.COV2.S vaccine versus placebo. The CDR3 DNA sequence: TGTGCCAGCAAGATAACCGGGACAGGGGATGGCTACACCTTC. Its protein is CASKITGTGDGYTF.